Sequencing of this T cell receptor beta chain was carried out in a study of blood T cells in healthy people across ages. Study-wide points: One million T cells yielded diversity estimates that were considered underestimates.

Remarks on this clonotype: The target antigen is unknown.

Germline V gene data show CDR1 as SGDLS and CDR2 as YYNGEE. V was shortened by 0 bases and J by 0 bases, with 9 bases between the two germline ends. The CDR3 length is 15 residues. Together with a sample-barcoded 5' primer, a J-beta primer mix was included in a second PCR lasting 7 to 11 cycles. Sequencing of every sample gave 3 million or more CDR3-containing paired-end reads. A single record per CDR3 protein comes from TCRdb applying MiXCR to the 5' RACE reads. This table has roughly 1,500,000 distinct CDR3 sequences, roughly 30% appearing once. Peripheral blood from each donor was collected in a volume of 9.5 to 10 milliliters. PBMCs, at least 6 million per sample, were isolated.

The sample taken for sequencing was blood. The TCR was taken from a woman aged 30 to 39 in good health. V gene TRBV9 combines with J gene TRBJ1-1; D unclear. In nucleotides, the CDR3 is TGTGCCAGCAGCGTAGAGGGCGGAATGAACACTGAAGCTTTCTTT. This gives the protein CASSVEGGMNTEAFF.